This T cell receptor beta chain derives from a study of metastatic and nonmetastatic thyroid tumors. Through MiXCR, TCRdb re-clonotyped the PCR reads. Seen here are over 20,000 clones, less than 20% observed once, and the top ten hold around 36%. This clone was seen repeatedly, ten times or more. Patients were all untreated before their thyroid surgery. The CDR3 runs to 13 residues. V dropped 5 bases and J dropped 4; count of bases not matched to a gene: 3. This sequence originates from a female donor with papillary thyroid cancer or a benign thyroid nodule (not recorded which). Some clones in this sample may be carry-over from other donors' samples. The sequenced sample was blood. The chain recombines TRBV12-3 or TRBV12-4 with TRBJ2-3, with 7 nucleotides matching TRBD1. In DNA, the CDR3 is TGTGCCAGCAGTGGACAGGTTGCAGATACGCAGTATTTT. It is translated as CASSGQVADTQYF.